This T cell receptor beta chain emerged from a study of T-cell memory formation after mild COVID-19. Findings and caveats of the study: The main location of contracting CD4+ clones was CM and EM, and that of contracting CD8+ clones was EMRA. In pre-infection memory, a portion of responding clones appeared, which suggested that cross-reactive memory joined. Clones contracting across day 15 to 85 had a balanced CD4/CD8 profile; later expanding clones leaned CD4+.

The CDR3 extends over 11 amino acids. The ends were cut back, 4 bases at V and 8 bases at J, with 8 bases in the middle. Germline V gene lookup returns CDR1 SEHNR and CDR2 FQNEAQ (reference sequence). This clonotype has a handful of counts. Its antigen is undetermined. Using its own MiXCR run on the 5' RACE reads, TCRdb lists one record per CDR3 protein. The sample carries fewer than 700,000 distinct CDR3 sequences, around 17% recorded once. The J gene is TRBJ1-1, the V gene TRBV7-9, with D uncertain. Material for sequencing was PBMCs or a T cell subset sorted from them (not recorded which). The origin of this receptor is an adult woman who had mild COVID-19 (a few samples of this study predate the infection). Cell type and time point are not known. The chain's CDR3 is CASSYSPEAFF. The CDR3 DNA reads TGTGCCAGCAGCTATAGTCCGGAAGCTTTCTTT.